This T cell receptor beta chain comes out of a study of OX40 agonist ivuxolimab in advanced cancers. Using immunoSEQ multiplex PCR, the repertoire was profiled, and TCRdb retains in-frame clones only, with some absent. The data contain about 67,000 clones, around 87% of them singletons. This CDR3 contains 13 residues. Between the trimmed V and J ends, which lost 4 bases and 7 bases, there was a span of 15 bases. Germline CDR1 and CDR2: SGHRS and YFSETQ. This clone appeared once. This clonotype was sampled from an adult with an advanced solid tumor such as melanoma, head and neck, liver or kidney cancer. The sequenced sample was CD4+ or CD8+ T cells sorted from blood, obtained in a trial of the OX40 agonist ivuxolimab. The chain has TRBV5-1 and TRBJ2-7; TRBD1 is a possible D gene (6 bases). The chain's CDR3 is CASSPDSPGEQYF. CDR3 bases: TGCGCCAGCAGCCCGGACAGTCCGGGAGAGCAGTACTTC.